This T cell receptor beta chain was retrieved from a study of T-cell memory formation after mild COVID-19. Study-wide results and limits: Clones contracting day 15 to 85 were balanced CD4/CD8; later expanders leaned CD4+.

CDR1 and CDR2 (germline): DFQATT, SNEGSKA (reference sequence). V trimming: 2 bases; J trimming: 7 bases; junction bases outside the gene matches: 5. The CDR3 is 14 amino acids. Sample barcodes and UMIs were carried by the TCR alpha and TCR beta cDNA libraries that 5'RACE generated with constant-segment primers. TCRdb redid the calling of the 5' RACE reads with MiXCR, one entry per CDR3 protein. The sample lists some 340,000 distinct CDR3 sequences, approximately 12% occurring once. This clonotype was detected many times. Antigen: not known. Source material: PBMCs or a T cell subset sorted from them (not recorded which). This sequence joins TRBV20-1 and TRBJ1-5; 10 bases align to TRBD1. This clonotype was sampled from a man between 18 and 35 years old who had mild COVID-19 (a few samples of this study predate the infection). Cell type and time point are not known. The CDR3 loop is CSARRDRGGQPQHF. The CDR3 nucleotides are TGCAGTGCTAGAAGGGACAGGGGCGGCCAGCCCCAGCATTTT.